This T cell receptor beta chain was observed in a study of neurological immune-mediated disorders. This clonotype was recorded many times. The CDR3 is 15 residues long. J lost 7 bases, V lost 7 bases, and 14 bases had no gene match. TCRdb analysed the 5' RACE reads with MiXCR anew, one entry per CDR3 protein. The profile shows roughly 56,000 distinct CDR3 sequences, about 3.4% of them singletons. The source is a woman aged 55-69 years with multiple sclerosis. V gene TRBV12-3 or TRBV12-4 combines with J gene TRBJ2-3, with 7 bases aligning to TRBD2. Sequencing used PBMCs. CDR3 in amino acids: CASTGPNRGVNTQYF. In DNA form, the CDR3 reads TGTGCCAGCACGGGACCGAACCGGGGGGTCAATACGCAGTATTTT.